Here is one TCR beta chain with its context. The germline V gene encodes CDR1 SGHRS and CDR2 YFSETQ. The V gene end was trimmed by 4 bases and the J gene end by 4 bases; junction bases not matched to a gene: 10. The CDR3 is 16 residues long. Primers used in a second PCR of about 6 to 11 cycles were a sample-barcoded 5' primer and a J-beta primer mix. Template switching added a 12-random-nucleotide identifier to every cDNA molecule. No fewer than 3 million CDR3-containing paired-end reads came from each sample. TCRdb analysed the 5' RACE reads with MiXCR anew, one entry per CDR3 protein. The sample contains some 1.7 million distinct CDR3 sequences, roughly 27% of which appear only once. This sample was taken from a study of blood T cells in healthy people across ages.

The chain combines TRBV5-1 with TRBJ2-2; 7 nucleotides align to TRBD2. The clonotype was recovered from a woman in her twenties or thirties in good health. Sequences were obtained from blood. CDR3 amino acids: CASSVMGPGGTGELFF. Written as DNA, the CDR3 is TGCGCCAGCAGCGTGATGGGCCCGGGAGGCACCGGGGAGCTGTTTTTT.